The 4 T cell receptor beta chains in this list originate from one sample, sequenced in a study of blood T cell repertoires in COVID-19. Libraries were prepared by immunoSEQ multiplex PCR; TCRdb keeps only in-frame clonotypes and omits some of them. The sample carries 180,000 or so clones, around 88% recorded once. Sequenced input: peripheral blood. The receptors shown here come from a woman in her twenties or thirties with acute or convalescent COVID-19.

This chain's CDR3 is CASSLGGLGEQYF. CDR3 in DNA: TGTGCCAGCAGTTTGGGAGGACTTGGGGAGCAGTACTTC. This chain connects TRBV27 to TRBJ2-7; D is possibly TRBD2 (6 bases). From germline, CDR1 is MNHEY and CDR2 SMNVEV (reference sequence). The V gene lost 3 bases and the J gene lost 7 bases, with 13 bases spanning the gap. The CDR3 sequence is 13 residues long.

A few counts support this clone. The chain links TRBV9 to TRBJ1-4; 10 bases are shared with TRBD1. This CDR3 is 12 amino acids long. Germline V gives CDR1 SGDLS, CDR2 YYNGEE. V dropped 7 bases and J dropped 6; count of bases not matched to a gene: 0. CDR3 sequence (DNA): TGTGCCAGCGGGACAGGGGATGAAAAACTGTTTTTT. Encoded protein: CASGTGDEKLFF.

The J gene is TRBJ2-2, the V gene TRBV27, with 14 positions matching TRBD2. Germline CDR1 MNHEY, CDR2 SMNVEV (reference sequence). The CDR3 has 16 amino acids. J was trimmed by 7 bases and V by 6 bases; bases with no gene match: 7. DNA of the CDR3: TGTGCCAGCAGGGGACTAGCGGGAGACTGGGGCGGGGAGCTGTTTTTT. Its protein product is CASRGLAGDWGGELFF.

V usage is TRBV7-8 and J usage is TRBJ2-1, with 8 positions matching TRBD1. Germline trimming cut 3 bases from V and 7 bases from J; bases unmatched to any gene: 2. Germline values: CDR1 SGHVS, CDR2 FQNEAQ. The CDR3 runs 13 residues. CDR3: CASSFDRGNEQFF. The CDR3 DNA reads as TGTGCCAGCAGCTTCGACAGGGGAAATGAGCAGTTCTTC.